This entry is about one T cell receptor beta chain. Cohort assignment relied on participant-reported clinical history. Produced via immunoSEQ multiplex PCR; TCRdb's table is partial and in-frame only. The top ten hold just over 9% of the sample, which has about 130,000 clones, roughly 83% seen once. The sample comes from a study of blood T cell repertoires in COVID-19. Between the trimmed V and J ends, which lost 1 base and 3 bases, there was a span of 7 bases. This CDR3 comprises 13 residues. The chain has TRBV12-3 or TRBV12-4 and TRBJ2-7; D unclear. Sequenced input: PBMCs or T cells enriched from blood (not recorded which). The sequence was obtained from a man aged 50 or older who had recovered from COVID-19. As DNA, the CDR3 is TGTGCCAGCAGTTTAGGTCAGAACTACGAGCAGTACTTC. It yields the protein CASSLGQNYEQYF.